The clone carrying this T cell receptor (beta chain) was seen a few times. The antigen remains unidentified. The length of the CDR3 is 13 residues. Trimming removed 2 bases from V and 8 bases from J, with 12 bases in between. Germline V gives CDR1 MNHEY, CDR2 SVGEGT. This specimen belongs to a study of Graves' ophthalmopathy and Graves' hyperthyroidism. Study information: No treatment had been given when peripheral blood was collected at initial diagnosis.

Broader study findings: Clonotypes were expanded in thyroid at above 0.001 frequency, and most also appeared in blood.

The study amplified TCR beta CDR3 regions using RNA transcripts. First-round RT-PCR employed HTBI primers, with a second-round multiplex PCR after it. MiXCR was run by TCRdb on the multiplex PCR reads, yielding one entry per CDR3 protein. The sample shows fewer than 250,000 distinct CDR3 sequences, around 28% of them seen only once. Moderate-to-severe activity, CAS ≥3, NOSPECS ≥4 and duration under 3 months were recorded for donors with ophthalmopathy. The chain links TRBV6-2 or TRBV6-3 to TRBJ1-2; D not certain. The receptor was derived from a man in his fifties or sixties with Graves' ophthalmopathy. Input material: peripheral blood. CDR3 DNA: TGTGCCAGCAGTTACAACTTTGAGGAGGGCTACACCTTC. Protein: CASSYNFEEGYTF.